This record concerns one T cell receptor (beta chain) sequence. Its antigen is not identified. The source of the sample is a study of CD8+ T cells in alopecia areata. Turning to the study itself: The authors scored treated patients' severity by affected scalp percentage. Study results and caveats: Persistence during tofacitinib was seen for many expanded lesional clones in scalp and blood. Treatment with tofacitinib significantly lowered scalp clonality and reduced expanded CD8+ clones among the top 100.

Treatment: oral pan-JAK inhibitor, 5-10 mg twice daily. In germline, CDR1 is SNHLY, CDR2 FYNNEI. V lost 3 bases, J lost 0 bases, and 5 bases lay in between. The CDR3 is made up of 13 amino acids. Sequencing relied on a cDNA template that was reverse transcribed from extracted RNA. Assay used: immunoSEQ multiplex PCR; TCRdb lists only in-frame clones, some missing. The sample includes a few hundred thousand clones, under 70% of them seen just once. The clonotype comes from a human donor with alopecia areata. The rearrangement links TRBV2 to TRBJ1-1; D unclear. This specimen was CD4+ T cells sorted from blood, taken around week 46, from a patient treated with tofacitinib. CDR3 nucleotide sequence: TGTGCCAGCAGTGATGTGATGAACACTGAAGCTTTCTTT. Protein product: CASSDVMNTEAFF.